The rows below give T cell receptor beta chains drawn from one sample of a study of T cell repertoires in cytomegalovirus infection. TCRdb re-called the reads with MiXCR, one entry per CDR3 protein. This repertoire shows 270,000 or so distinct CDR3 sequences, approximately 17% found once; its top ten account for more than 45%. The sequenced sample consisted of CD8+ T cells from PBMCs. These receptors were collected from a human donor in good health (CMV status not recorded). Some clones in this sample may be carry-over from other donors' samples. The CDR3 runs from the conserved cysteine through the conserved F or W. D genes are given only for firm matches. Size is omitted from some rows. Given values are once, few, many or a class for expanded clones.

CDR3nt	CDR3aa	d_gene	v_gene	j_gene	abundance
TGTGCCAGCAGCGACGGACAGGGTGAGCGCCCCTACGAGCAGTACTTC	CASSDGQGERPYEQYF	TRBD1	TRBV7-8	TRBJ2-7	many
TGTGCCAGCAGCTTAGGGGACTACGGGCCCCAGCATTTT	CASSLGDYGPQHF	NA	TRBV7-9	TRBJ1-5	many
TGTGCCAGCAGTTACGGCGGAAGGGTCTATGGCTACACCTTC	CASSYGGRVYGYTF	NA	TRBV6-2/TRBV6-3	TRBJ1-2	few
TGTGCCGTCTACACCGGGGCTGGATCTACCTCCTACGAGCAGTACTTC	CAVYTGAGSTSYEQYF	NA	TRBV6-2/TRBV6-3	TRBJ2-7	NA
TGTGCCAGCAGCTCCCGGGACACAAGTTATGGCTACACCTTC	CASSSRDTSYGYTF	NA	TRBV5-6	TRBJ1-2	few
TGTGCCAGCAGTAGGGACAGCGTGTACAATGAGCAGTTCTTC	CASSRDSVYNEQFF	TRBD1	TRBV27	TRBJ2-1	NA
TGTGCCAGCAGTGGGACTAGCGGGGGGTGGGATGAGCAGTTCTTC	CASSGTSGGWDEQFF	TRBD2	TRBV27	TRBJ2-1	few
TGTGCCAGCAGCTTAGGCTTTGGGGCCAACGTCCTGACTTTC	CASSLGFGANVLTF	NA	TRBV7-2	TRBJ2-6	many
TGTGCCAGCAGTGGCTGGGGGCTGGACAAAAACATTCAGTACTTC	CASSGWGLDKNIQYF	NA	TRBV6-8	TRBJ2-4	NA
TGTGCCAGCAGTTTAGGTAGGACGGACGAGCAGTACTTC	CASSLGRTDEQYF	NA	TRBV12-3/TRBV12-4	TRBJ2-7	few
TGTGCCAGCAGCCCGTGGGGGGATTCCTACGAGCAGTACTTC	CASSPWGDSYEQYF	NA	TRBV5-4	TRBJ2-7	NA
TGTGCCAGCAGCCAAGATCGGGGACAAGTATCCTATGGCTACACCTTC	CASSQDRGQVSYGYTF	NA	TRBV4-2	TRBJ1-2	NA
TGTGCCAGCAGTTTGGGATGGCCCTCCTACGAGCAGTACTTC	CASSLGWPSYEQYF	NA	TRBV12-3/TRBV12-4	TRBJ2-7	NA
TGCGCCAGCAGCCAATCCGGGACATATGACAATGAGCAGTTCTTC	CASSQSGTYDNEQFF	NA	TRBV4-1	TRBJ2-1	many
TGCAGCGTTGGACAGTCCTACGAGCAGTACTTC	CSVGQSYEQYF	NA	TRBV29-1	TRBJ2-7	NA
TGTGCCAGCAGCTCTATTAGGGACACAGATACGCAGTATTTT	CASSSIRDTDTQYF	NA	TRBV7-8	TRBJ2-3	many
TGTGCCAGCAGTTACCCTCTTTGGGGGGGATCTGGGGCCAACGTCCTGACTTTC	CASSYPLWGGSGANVLTF	TRBD2	TRBV12-3/TRBV12-4	TRBJ2-6	NA